The 19 T cell receptor beta chains below come from one sample, sequenced in a study of human T cells and chemical hapten exposure. Total RNA was extracted from unfractionated whole blood. TCRdb re-analysed the 5' RACE reads in MiXCR, keeping a single row per CDR3 protein. Among about 81,000 distinct CDR3 sequences listed, roughly 8.4% were seen once. The receptors were sampled from a male donor in good health.

The genes are TRBV20-1 and TRBJ2-1; 10 nucleotides align to TRBD2. Trimming at V came to 1 base and at J to 5 bases, leaving 8 bases not matched to a gene. Looked up from germline, CDR1 is DFQATT and CDR2 is SNEGSKA (reference sequence). CDR3 length equals 16 residues. This chain's CDR3 is CSARGLAGGTDNEQFF. The DNA for the CDR3 is TGCAGTGCTAGAGGATTAGCGGGAGGCACAGACAATGAGCAGTTCTTC.

This clonotype was seen more than once but under ten times. The chain carries TRBV29-1 and TRBJ1-1; D uncertain. The germline V gene has CDR1 SQVTM and CDR2 ANQGSEA. Trimming stripped 7 bases from V and 1 base from J, with 10 bases between. There are 12 residues in the CDR3. Written as DNA, the CDR3 is TGCAGCGCCATCACGTCGAACACTGAAGCTTTCTTT. This sequence encodes CSAITSNTEAFF. Looking up the rest from reference TRBV29-1 and TRBJ1-1 gives the full variable domain: SAVISQKPSRDICQRGTSLTIQCQVDSQVTMMFWYRQQPGQSLTLIATANQGSEATYESGFVIDKFPISRPNLTFSTLTVSNMSPEDSSIYLCSAITSNTEAFFGQGTRLTVV.

The rearrangement links TRBV2 to TRBJ2-3; 7 bases line up with TRBD2. The J segment lost 0 bases and the V segment lost 4 bases, leaving 7 bases of the junction unmatched. This CDR3 contains 16 residues. Per germline, CDR1 SNHLY and CDR2 FYNNEI. CDR3 sequence: CASSGLWRESTDTQYF. CDR3 DNA: TGTGCCAGCAGTGGGCTGTGGCGGGAGAGCACAGATACGCAGTATTTT.

The chain employs TRBV6-6 and TRBJ2-3; D could derive from TRBD1 or TRBD2 (6 bases each). The CDR3 spans 14 residues. CDR1 and CDR2 from the germline V gene are MNHNY and SVGAGI (reference sequence). Trimming took off 2 bases at V and 5 bases at J, with 11 bases between the two ends. The CDR3 nucleotides are TGTGCCAGCAGTTACAGGGGGGACATAGATACGCAGTATTTT. This gives the protein CASSYRGDIDTQYF.

J is TRBJ1-1 and V is TRBV20-1, with unresolved D. The CDR3 runs 13 residues. Trimming cost V 0 bases and J 1 base, with 6 bases left between them. From germline, CDR1 is DFQATT and CDR2 SNEGSKA (reference sequence). The CDR3 nucleotides read TGCAGTGCTAGAGAGAGCTCGAACACTGAAGCTTTCTTT. Its translation is CSARESSNTEAFF.

The V gene is TRBV12-3 or TRBV12-4, the J gene TRBJ2-1, with no clear D. The CDR3 is 11 residues long. Trimming stripped 2 bases from V and 8 bases from J, with 4 bases between. As DNA, the CDR3 is TGTGCCAGCAGTTTAACTTATGAGCAGTTCTTC. It yields the protein CASSLTYEQFF.

This sequence joins TRBV12-3 or TRBV12-4 and TRBJ1-5; 11 bases fit TRBD1. Unmatched junction bases numbered 10, after V lost 6 bases and J lost 0 bases. This CDR3 has 18 residues. The CDR3 DNA follows: TGTGCCAGCAGAGCCGGGACAGGGGGTCAAATTAGCAATCAGCCCCAGCATTTT. Encoded protein: CASRAGTGGQISNQPQHF.

This clonotype was counted a few times. The V call is TRBV5-1, the J call TRBJ2-7; TRBD1 matches 10 bases. The CDR3 extends over 15 amino acids. The germline CDR1 and CDR2 sequences are SGHRS and YFSETQ. J gave up 4 bases and V 4 bases, and 8 bases lay outside the gene matches. The CDR3 region is CASSIRTGGTYEQYF. The CDR3 DNA follows: TGCGCCAGCAGCATAAGGACAGGGGGAACATACGAGCAGTACTTC.

The sample holds a few counts of this clonotype. This rearrangement joins TRBV5-1 to TRBJ1-1; possible D gene TRBD1, 5 bases. In germline, CDR1 is SGHRS, CDR2 YFSETQ. The V and J ends lost 0 bases and 4 bases respectively, with 16 bases between them. This CDR3 has 16 residues. The CDR3, as DNA: TGCGCCAGCAGCTTGGACGCAGGGCGTTCGAGCACTGAAGCTTTCTTT. Amino acids: CASSLDAGRSSTEAFF.

This clonotype has a count of ten or more. This chain links TRBV20-1 with TRBJ2-5; 9 nucleotides align to TRBD2. The CDR3 has 15 residues. The trim removed 3 bases at V and 0 bases at J, leaving 5 bases unmatched. The germline CDR1 and CDR2 sequences are DFQATT and SNEGSKA (reference sequence). CDR3 sequence reads: CSASRLAANQETQYF. As DNA, the CDR3 is TGCAGTGCTAGTCGACTAGCGGCCAACCAAGAGACCCAGTACTTC.

The chain carries TRBV7-9 and TRBJ2-3, with D possibly being TRBD2 (6 bases). V lost 5 bases and J lost 3, with 15 bases in between. CDR3 size: 15 residues. Per germline, CDR1 SEHNR and CDR2 FQNEAQ (reference sequence). CDR3 sequence (DNA): TGTGCCAGCAGCACACCGACTAGGTTGACAGATACGCAGTATTTT. Amino acid sequence: CASSTPTRLTDTQYF.

In this sample, this clonotype turned up many times. The CDR3 protein is CASSPQGPSNQPQHF. As DNA, the CDR3 is TGTGCCAGCAGCCCGCAGGGCCCTAGCAATCAGCCCCAGCATTTT. The J gene is TRBJ1-5, the V gene TRBV3-1; tentative D call: TRBD1 (5 bases). Germline V gene sequence: CDR1 LGHDT, CDR2 YNNKEL (reference sequence). CDR3 length: 15 amino acids. Trimming stripped 4 bases from V and 0 bases from J, with 10 bases between.

The chain couples TRBV7-9 to TRBJ2-7; D possibly corresponds to TRBD1 (5 bases). The CDR3 runs to 14 residues. Trimming pared 7 bases from V and 2 bases from J, leaving 15 bases between. Germline-derived CDR1 and CDR2 are SEHNR and FQNEAQ (reference sequence). Here the CDR3 DNA reads TGTGCCAGCACCCAGGGCGGCTCGGCCTACGAGCAGTACTTC. Its translation: CASTQGGSAYEQYF.

The chain combines TRBV5-5 with TRBJ2-7, with TRBD1 as a possible D gene (5 bases). Germline assignment: CDR1 SGHKS and CDR2 YYEKEE (reference sequence). CDR3 length equals 15 residues. The ends were cut back, 0 bases at V and 0 bases at J, with 10 bases in the middle. CDR3 in DNA: TGTGCCAGCAGCTTGGGATTTGACAGCTCCTACGAGCAGTACTTC. Its translation is CASSLGFDSSYEQYF. Drawing the rest from reference TRBV5-5 and TRBJ2-7, the complete variable domain is DAGVTQSPTHLIKTRGQQVTLRCSPISGHKSVSWYQQVLGQGPQFIFQYYEKEERGRGNFPDRFSARQFPNYSSELNVNALLLGDSALYLCASSLGFDSSYEQYFGPGTRLTVT.

This clonotype was counted between two and nine times. This rearrangement joins TRBV3-1 to TRBJ2-6, with a weak D call TRBD1 (6 bases). The CDR3 spans 15 residues. CDR1 and CDR2 from the germline V gene are LGHDT and YNNKEL (reference sequence). V was trimmed by 4 bases and J by 2 bases, leaving 9 bases between them. The CDR3 bases are TGTGCCAGCAGCCGGGACAAGGCTGGGGCCAACGTCCTGACTTTC. This sequence encodes CASSRDKAGANVLTF.

This chain's CDR3 is CASSYAGQGANTIYF. The CDR3 DNA reads TGTGCCAGCAGCTACGCCGGACAGGGGGCTAACACCATATATTTT. The chain carries TRBV7-2 and TRBJ1-3, with 11 nucleotides matching TRBD1. The CDR3 loop spans 15 amino acids. CDR1 and CDR2 from the germline V gene are SGHTA and FQGNSA. J lost 7 bases, V lost 4 bases, and 6 bases had no gene match.

Concerning this clonotype itself: A much larger clone lies a single base off, so this may be a read error. The CDR3 nucleotides are TGCGCCAGCAGCCAATACCCGTCGTTTCACGGGCAGTACTTC. This translates into CASSQYPSFHGQYF. The V gene is TRBV4-3, the J gene TRBJ2-7, with unresolved D. Trimming took off 2 bases at V and 9 bases at J, with 17 bases between the two ends. Germline CDR1 and CDR2: LGHNA and YSLEER. The CDR3 is 14 amino acids.

This clonotype was seen repeatedly, ten times or more. The gene calls are TRBV7-8 and TRBJ2-1; possibly TRBD1 for D (6 bases). The V gene lost 4 bases and the J gene lost 7 bases, with 20 bases spanning the gap. Germline values: CDR1 SGHVS, CDR2 FQNEAQ. The CDR3 consists of 16 residues. The CDR3 DNA sequence: TGTGCCAGCAGCTCAACGAAGCAGGGACACCTGAATGAGCAGTTCTTC. Its protein is CASSSTKQGHLNEQFF.

This clonotype occurred a few times. The V and J genes are TRBV3-1 and TRBJ1-6, with D possibly TRBD1 on 5 matching bases. CDR3 length equals 14 residues. The germline gives CDR1 LGHDT, CDR2 YNNKEL (reference sequence). V was cut by 5 bases and J by 7 bases, with 12 bases left in between. The CDR3 is CASSDDSRNSPLHF. In DNA form, the CDR3 reads TGTGCCAGCAGCGACGACAGCAGAAATTCACCCCTCCACTTT.